These 30 T cell receptor beta chains share one sample of origin, sequenced in a study of human T cells and chemical hapten exposure. One entry per CDR3 protein results from TCRdb running MiXCR on the RACE reads. The profile shows 65,000 to 90,000 distinct CDR3 sequences, approximately 14% of them singletons. Documented time point: pre-sensitization, week 0. Treatment: therapeutic diphenylcyclopropenone sensitization with weekly scalp DPC. The material sequenced was whole blood, taken in connection with sensitization to the hapten diphenylcyclopropenone (DPC). The receptors originated from a woman between 45 and 60 years old with alopecia areata. Some clones in this sample may be carry-over from other donors' samples.

This clonotype turned up a few times. This chain joins TRBV5-4 and TRBJ2-7; D may be TRBD2 (6 bases). The V and J ends lost 2 bases and 7 bases respectively, with 19 bases between them. The length of the CDR3 is 15 residues. Germline-derived CDR1 and CDR2 are SGHNT and YYREEE (reference sequence). CDR3 in amino acids: CASSFGSGGVWEQYF. In DNA form, the CDR3 reads TGTGCCAGCAGCTTCGGTAGCGGAGGCGTCTGGGAGCAGTACTTC.

J is TRBJ2-1 and V is TRBV7-2; TRBD1 matches at 9 bases. The ends lost 4 bases at V and 7 bases at J; junction bases unmatched: 11. The CDR3 extends over 16 amino acids. Looked up from germline, CDR1 is SGHTA and CDR2 is FQGNSA. The CDR3 DNA is TGTGCCAGCAGCTCCTCTCCGGGACAGGGTTGGAATGAGCAGTTCTTC. This sequence encodes CASSSSPGQGWNEQFF.

This clonotype was observed a few times. The chain is built from TRBV29-1 and TRBJ1-4; D is undetermined. The CDR3 loop spans 14 amino acids. With 1 base removed from V and 8 bases from J, the gap between germline ends came to 14 bases. Germline assignment: CDR1 SQVTM and CDR2 ANQGSEA. CDR3 DNA sequence: TGCAGCGTTGAAGTCGGAGGGAGTGGGGAAAAACTGTTTTTT. Its translation is CSVEVGGSGEKLFF.

This clonotype was picked up a small number of times. V and J are TRBV12-3 or TRBV12-4 and TRBJ2-4, with 8 bases lining up with TRBD1. V was pared by 3 bases and J by 6 bases, with 10 bases of the junction left unmatched. The CDR3 is made up of 16 amino acids. CDR3 in amino acids: CASSFGPDRGRNIQYF. CDR3 DNA sequence: TGTGCCAGCAGTTTCGGACCCGACAGGGGAAGAAACATTCAGTACTTC.

The V call is TRBV27, the J call TRBJ2-7; D is unresolved. Germline V gives CDR1 MNHEY, CDR2 SMNVEV (reference sequence). The CDR3 totals 13 residues. Trimming cost V 4 bases and J 3 bases, with 10 bases left between them. This chain's CDR3 is CASSSRLSYEQYF. In nucleotides, the CDR3 is TGTGCCAGCAGTTCCCGTCTGAGCTACGAGCAGTACTTC.

This chain links TRBV5-1 with TRBJ1-1; D may be TRBD1 (6 bases). The CDR3 is 15 residues long. The germline V gene encodes CDR1 SGHRS and CDR2 YFSETQ. V was trimmed by 2 bases and J by 11 bases, leaving 22 bases between them. The CDR3 sequence is CASSFSTGPTRSAFF. The DNA for the CDR3 is TGCGCCAGCAGCTTTTCTACAGGGCCCACTAGATCGGCTTTCTTT.

The gene calls are TRBV20-1 and TRBJ2-3; possible D gene TRBD2, 6 bases. Germline loops: CDR1 DFQATT, CDR2 SNEGSKA (reference sequence). The CDR3 extends over 15 amino acids. V was shortened by 2 bases and J by 0 bases, with 12 bases between the two germline ends. CDR3 bases: TGCAGTGCTAGACCGGCGACTAGTAGCACAGATACGCAGTATTTT. This sequence encodes CSARPATSSTDTQYF.

This clonotype was observed at least ten times. The rearrangement joins TRBV5-1 to TRBJ1-1; D is unclear. CDR1 SGHRS and CDR2 YFSETQ come from the germline V gene. This CDR3 has 14 residues. Trimming pared 0 bases from V and 3 bases from J, leaving 9 bases between. CDR3 in amino acids: CASSLEFADTEAFF. CDR3 nucleotides: TGCGCCAGCAGCTTGGAATTTGCGGACACTGAAGCTTTCTTT.

This clonotype occurred many times. V is TRBV20-1 and J is TRBJ2-1; 13 bases are shared with TRBD2. CDR1 and CDR2 (germline): DFQATT, SNEGSKA (reference sequence). V shed 6 bases and J 1 base; nucleotides not matched to a gene: 6. There are 16 residues in the CDR3. CDR3 DNA: TGCAGTGCCAGACTAGCGGGAGGTTCTTCCTACAATGAGCAGTTCTTC. This codes for CSARLAGGSSYNEQFF.

The chain links TRBV5-1 to TRBJ1-6; the D is unclear. The V gene lost 0 bases and the J gene lost 6 bases, with 10 bases spanning the gap. Germline CDR1 and CDR2: SGHRS and YFSETQ. The CDR3 covers 15 residues. The CDR3 nucleotides read TGCGCCAGCAGCTTGGTGGAGGGAGGTAATTCACCCCTCCACTTT. Protein: CASSLVEGGNSPLHF.

The chain joins TRBV11-2 to TRBJ2-3; TRBD1 agrees at 9 bases. Germline trimming cut 4 bases from V and 6 bases from J; bases unmatched to any gene: 8. The CDR3 runs 15 residues. Looked up from germline, CDR1 is SGHAT and CDR2 is FQNNGV. The CDR3 DNA reads as TGTGCCAGCAGCTCTGACAGGGGGTTTTCTGATACGCAGTATTTT. It codes for CASSSDRGFSDTQYF.

The gene calls are TRBV15 and TRBJ2-3, with D maybe TRBD2 (6 bases). The CDR3 runs to 15 residues. Germline assignment: CDR1 LNHNV and CDR2 YYDKDF (reference sequence). The ends were cut back, 0 bases at V and 6 bases at J, with 13 bases in the middle. The CDR3 DNA follows: TGTGCCACCAGCAGAGATCGCGGGGTCGTGGATACGCAGTATTTT. This translates into CATSRDRGVVDTQYF.

The CDR3 here is CASSPERNSPLHF. Here the CDR3 DNA reads TGTGCCAGCTCACCGGAACGAAATTCACCCCTCCACTTT. V and J are TRBV18 and TRBJ1-6; no reliable D call. Trimming took 3 bases from V and 7 from J, leaving 7 bases between them. The CDR3 totals 13 residues. Germline V gives CDR1 KGHSH, CDR2 LQKENI.

This clonotype came up a few times. This chain uses TRBV29-1 with TRBJ2-1; D call uncertain. Germline V CDR1 and CDR2: SQVTM, ANQGSEA. There are 15 residues in the CDR3. Trimming stripped 3 bases from V and 2 bases from J, with 14 bases between. The CDR3: CSVDNRATPYNEQFF. Here the CDR3 DNA reads TGCAGCGTTGACAACCGGGCCACGCCCTACAATGAGCAGTTCTTC.

This rearrangement joins TRBV5-1 to TRBJ2-5; perhaps TRBD1 as D (6 bases). CDR1 and CDR2 from the germline V gene are SGHRS and YFSETQ. Trimming left V 1 base short and J 2 bases short, with 9 bases between. CDR3 size: 14 residues. CDR3: CASSLQGLQETQYF. CDR3 coding DNA: TGCGCCAGCAGCTTGCAGGGGCTACAAGAGACCCAGTACTTC.

The V gene is TRBV18, the J gene TRBJ2-7; 11 bases line up with TRBD2. CDR3 length: 14 residues. Germline V CDR1 and CDR2: KGHSH, LQKENI. V gave up 4 bases and J gave up 3 bases; unmatched junction bases: 2. The CDR3 spells CASSQGLADYEQYF. CDR3 nucleotide sequence: TGTGCCAGCTCACAGGGACTAGCGGACTACGAGCAGTACTTC.

This clonotype was counted only a few times. V is TRBV6-6 and J is TRBJ2-3, with TRBD1 matching over 9 bases. Germline V gene sequence: CDR1 MNHNY, CDR2 SVGAGI (reference sequence). Losses at the gene ends were 5 bases for V and 2 bases for J; bases not matched to a gene: 2. The CDR3 length is 14 residues. CDR3 sequence: CASSRTGDTDTQYF. The CDR3, as DNA: TGTGCCAGCAGTCGGACAGGGGACACAGATACGCAGTATTTT.

This clonotype occurred a few times. The V and J genes are TRBV3-1 and TRBJ2-1; 9 nucleotides line up with TRBD2. Germline values: CDR1 LGHDT, CDR2 YNNKEL (reference sequence). The ends lost 6 bases at V and 2 bases at J; junction bases unmatched: 5. This CDR3 has 15 residues. The CDR3: CASRKAGGPYNEQFF. The CDR3, as DNA: TGTGCCAGCAGAAAAGCGGGAGGCCCCTACAATGAGCAGTTCTTC.

This clonotype was recorded a few times. This chain joins TRBV28 and TRBJ2-5, with 12 nucleotides matching TRBD2. J lost 1 base, V lost 3 bases, and 3 bases had no gene match. The germline V gene has CDR1 MDHEN and CDR2 SYDVKM. The CDR3 sequence is 16 residues long. The CDR3 bases are TGTGCCAGCAGTTTCGGACTAGCGGGATCCCAAGAGACCCAGTACTTC. Protein product: CASSFGLAGSQETQYF.

The sample holds a few counts of this clonotype. The J gene is TRBJ2-3, the V gene TRBV11-2; 7 nucleotides match TRBD2. The CDR3 contains 17 residues. Germline V gene sequence: CDR1 SGHAT, CDR2 FQNNGV. V gave up 4 bases and J gave up 1 base; unmatched junction bases: 11. The CDR3 here is CASSSTTREPGTDTQYF. The CDR3 DNA is TGTGCCAGCAGCTCAACCACGCGGGAGCCGGGCACAGATACGCAGTATTTT. The whole variable domain, filled in from reference TRBV11-2 and TRBJ2-3, reads EAGVAQSPRYKIIEKRQSVAFWCNPISGHATLYWYQQILGQGPKLLIQFQNNGVVDDSQLPKDRFSAERLKGVDSTLKIQPAKLEDSAVYLCASSSTTREPGTDTQYFGPGTRLTVL.

The chain links TRBV30 to TRBJ2-3; D is unclear. Germline V CDR1 and CDR2: GTSNPN, SVGIG (reference sequence). V gave up 2 bases and J gave up 0 bases, with 9 bases separating them. CDR3 length: 14 amino acids. This CDR3 reads CAWSRLSSTDTQYF. The CDR3 bases are TGTGCCTGGAGTCGTCTATCTAGCACAGATACGCAGTATTTT.

CDR3 nucleotide sequence: TGTGCCAGCAGCTTAGATCTCAGGGGGCGATTTTTGAACACTGAAGCTTTCTTT. Residues: CASSLDLRGRFLNTEAFF. The chain recombines TRBV7-9 with TRBJ1-1; 8 nucleotides agree with TRBD1. Germline assignment: CDR1 SEHNR and CDR2 FQNEAQ (reference sequence). J gave up 0 bases and V 1 base, and 10 bases lay outside the gene matches. This CDR3 is built from 18 residues.

This clonotype has only a few counts. The chain links TRBV30 to TRBJ1-1; perhaps TRBD1 as D (6 bases). This CDR3 has 13 residues. Germline assignment: CDR1 GTSNPN and CDR2 SVGIG (reference sequence). Trimming shortened V by 5 bases and J by 6 bases, and 16 bases separated the two germline ends. This CDR3 reads CAWSLGHRPEAFF. CDR3 nucleotide sequence: TGTGCCTGGTCGTTGGGACACCGACCTGAAGCTTTCTTT.

This clonotype turned up a few times. This chain joins TRBV12-3 or TRBV12-4 and TRBJ2-7; D possibly matches TRBD1 or TRBD2 (5 bases each). Deletions cut 2 bases from V and 2 bases from J, with 13 bases between. This CDR3 comprises 15 residues. DNA for the CDR3: TGTGCCAGCAGTTTAACCGGGGCAGTAACCTACGAGCAGTACTTC. Translating gives CASSLTGAVTYEQYF.

This chain uses TRBV12-3 or TRBV12-4 with TRBJ2-7, with no clear D. This CDR3 comprises 14 residues. V was pared by 7 bases and J by 1 base, with 14 bases between. DNA for the CDR3: TGTGCCAGCACCCTACGCGGAACTTCCTACGAGCAGTACTTC. It encodes CASTLRGTSYEQYF.

This clonotype was seen a few times. This sequence joins TRBV29-1 and TRBJ1-1; D is ambiguous. The CDR3 runs to 14 residues. The germline V gene encodes CDR1 SQVTM and CDR2 ANQGSEA. Trimming took 0 bases from V and 4 from J, leaving 12 bases between them. CDR3 protein: CSVEDLRRGTEAFF. The CDR3 DNA reads TGCAGCGTTGAAGACCTAAGGCGGGGCACTGAAGCTTTCTTT.

This clonotype occurred a few times. This sequence joins TRBV30 and TRBJ2-4; D is possibly TRBD1 (6 bases). The germline V gene has CDR1 GTSNPN and CDR2 SVGIG (reference sequence). V lost 3 bases to trimming and J lost 0 bases, with 12 bases between them. The CDR3 totals 15 residues. In DNA, the CDR3 is TGTGCCTGGAGGGAAACAGGGCTAGCCAAAAACATTCAGTACTTC. Its protein product is CAWRETGLAKNIQYF.

The sample holds a few counts of this clonotype. The CDR3 bases are TGCAGCGTTGAAGATCAGGGCCCCGAAGCTTTCTTT. Amino acids: CSVEDQGPEAFF. The genes are TRBV29-1 and TRBJ1-1, with D perhaps TRBD1 (5 bases). CDR3 length: 12 amino acids. CDR1 is SQVTM, CDR2 ANQGSEA, per germline. V was pared by 0 bases and J by 8 bases, with 10 bases between.

This clonotype is categorized as medium-sized. V usage is TRBV30 and J usage is TRBJ2-7; 8 bases map to TRBD2. Germline-derived CDR1 and CDR2 are GTSNPN and SVGIG (reference sequence). Trimming at V came to 3 bases and at J to 6 bases, leaving 7 bases not matched to a gene. This CDR3 is 13 amino acids long. CDR3 bases: TGTGCCTGGAGCCAGAATAGCGGGGCCGAGCAGTACTTC. Translation gives CAWSQNSGAEQYF.

The rearrangement joins TRBV12-3 or TRBV12-4 to TRBJ2-3; 10 nucleotides agree with TRBD2. V shed 7 bases, J shed 5 bases, and the junction held 12 bases outside the gene matches. The CDR3 is made up of 16 amino acids. CDR3 amino acids: CASTLGPSGSLDTQYF. The CDR3, as DNA: TGTGCCAGCACTCTGGGCCCTAGCGGGAGTTTAGATACGCAGTATTTT.